Listed here are 5 T cell receptor beta chains from one sample, sequenced in a study of shared T cell receptors in the human thymus. The method was immunoSEQ multiplex PCR; TCRdb's version includes in-frame clones alone and lacks a portion of them. Of about 380,000 clones in the sample, about 95% are singletons; the top ten hold 0.015% to 0.025%. Sequencing was carried out using thymocytes. All receptors come from a human donor.

This clone appeared a single time. V usage is TRBV6-1 and J usage is TRBJ2-1, with TRBD1 matching 10 bases. The J segment lost 6 bases and the V segment lost 2 bases, leaving 7 bases of the junction unmatched. CDR1 is MNHNS and CDR2 is SASEGT in the germline V gene. CDR3 length: 16 amino acids. CDR3 DNA sequence: TGTGCCAGCAGTGAATGGGCGCGGACAGGGGGCAATGAGCAGTTCTTC. Encoded protein: CASSEWARTGGNEQFF.

This clone was seen a handful of times. The rearrangement links TRBV5-5 to TRBJ1-5, with no clear D. The CDR3 loop spans 17 amino acids. With 3 bases removed from V and 2 bases from J, the gap between germline ends came to 18 bases. Germline assignment: CDR1 SGHKS and CDR2 YYEKEE (reference sequence). The CDR3 sequence is CASSSPGYIAGNQPQHF. CDR3 bases: TGTGCCAGCAGCTCGCCGGGGTATATAGCGGGCAATCAGCCCCAGCATTTT.

This chain joins TRBV28 and TRBJ1-1; maybe TRBD1 (6 bases). Deletions cut 3 bases from V and 5 bases from J, with 19 bases between. In germline, CDR1 is MDHEN, CDR2 SYDVKM. CDR3 length: 16 residues. Here the CDR3 reads CASSFGKLSGATEAFF. CDR3 bases: TGTGCCAGCAGTTTTGGGAAATTGTCAGGGGCAACTGAAGCTTTCTTT.

This chain joins TRBV28 and TRBJ2-7, with D perhaps matching TRBD2 (5 bases). Looked up from germline, CDR1 is MDHEN and CDR2 is SYDVKM. Trimming pared 2 bases from V and 2 bases from J, leaving 13 bases between. There are 15 residues in the CDR3. CDR3 sequence: CASSLMEVPPYEQYF. The CDR3 DNA reads TGTGCCAGCAGTTTAATGGAGGTACCGCCCTACGAGCAGTACTTC.

The chain is built from TRBV20-1 and TRBJ2-2, with unresolved D. This CDR3 is 11 amino acids long. Between the trimmed V and J ends, which lost 3 bases and 6 bases, there was a span of 5 bases. CDR1 and CDR2 (germline): DFQATT, SNEGSKA (reference sequence). The CDR3: CSASPPGELFF. The CDR3 nucleotides are TGCAGTGCTAGTCCGCCCGGGGAGCTGTTTTTT.